The 11 T cell receptor beta chains below come from one sample, sequenced in a study of OX40 agonist ivuxolimab in advanced cancers. The method was immunoSEQ multiplex PCR; TCRdb's version includes in-frame clones alone and lacks a portion of them. The sample carries 80,000 to 95,000 clones, around nine tenths recorded once. The starting material was CD4+ or CD8+ T cells sorted from blood, obtained in a trial of the OX40 agonist ivuxolimab. Receptors were obtained from an adult with an advanced solid tumor such as melanoma, head and neck, liver or kidney cancer.

In DNA, the CDR3 is TGTGCCAGCAGCTCGACCAGGACTAACTATGGCTACACCTTC. It codes for CASSSTRTNYGYTF. The V call is TRBV5-5, the J call TRBJ1-2; D not certain. Germline CDR1 reads SGHKS; CDR2 reads YYEKEE (reference sequence). CDR3 length: 14 residues. Trimming removed 3 bases from V and 0 bases from J, with 9 bases in between.

The CDR3 loop reads CASSSGLAGDTGELFF. The CDR3 region has the DNA TGTGCCAGCAGCTCGGGACTAGCGGGAGACACCGGGGAGCTGTTTTTT. The chain has TRBV11-3 and TRBJ2-2; 14 nucleotides agree with TRBD2. In germline, CDR1 is SGHNT, CDR2 YENEEA. The CDR3 extends over 16 amino acids. Germline trimming cut 4 bases from V and 3 bases from J; bases unmatched to any gene: 1.

This rearrangement joins TRBV6-1 to TRBJ2-2; possibly TRBD2 for D (5 bases). The V and J ends lost 7 bases and 7 bases respectively, with 13 bases between them. Germline lookup yields CDR1 MNHNS and CDR2 SASEGT. This CDR3 comprises 13 residues. The CDR3 sequence is CASTPSRGGELFF. CDR3 in DNA: TGTGCCAGCACCCCCAGTCGGGGCGGGGAGCTGTTTTTT.

V and J are TRBV2 and TRBJ1-1; weak D call: TRBD1 (5 bases). V lost 4 bases and J 11 bases, leaving 11 bases between the germline ends. CDR3 length equals 11 residues. Germline-derived CDR1 and CDR2 are SNHLY and FYNNEI. CDR3 sequence: CASSGRVGAFF. Written as DNA, the CDR3 is TGTGCCAGCAGTGGCAGGGTTGGGGCTTTCTTT.

This clone was detected only once. The rearrangement uses TRBV28 and TRBJ2-2; D perhaps matches TRBD1 (6 bases). The CDR3 is 13 amino acids. Looked up from germline, CDR1 is MDHEN and CDR2 is SYDVKM. The V end was cut by 8 bases, the J end by 3 bases, with 10 bases between. The CDR3 coding sequence is TGTGCCAGCGACAGGACGGACACCGGGGAGCTGTTTTTT. Translated, it gives CASDRTDTGELFF.

This chain joins TRBV28 and TRBJ2-7; D is uncertain. The germline CDR1 and CDR2 sequences are MDHEN and SYDVKM. The germline V and J ends were trimmed by 4 bases and 1 base, with 5 bases remaining between them. The CDR3 totals 12 residues. The CDR3 DNA sequence: TGTGCCAGCAGTTCCCAGTCCTACGAGCAGTACTTC. Translation gives CASSSQSYEQYF.

The chain has TRBV19 and TRBJ2-1; possible D gene TRBD1, 5 bases. The germline V and J ends were trimmed by 3 bases and 6 bases, with 12 bases remaining between them. The CDR3 sequence is 14 residues long. The V gene's germline CDR1 is LNHDA and CDR2 SQIVND (reference sequence). The CDR3 region is CASSISGRANEQFF. The DNA of the CDR3 is TGTGCCAGTAGTATTTCGGGCAGGGCCAATGAGCAGTTCTTC.

The chain carries TRBV19 and TRBJ2-5, with TRBD2 matching over 7 bases. The CDR3 runs to 14 residues. V dropped 5 bases and J dropped 4; count of bases not matched to a gene: 7. The germline V gene encodes CDR1 LNHDA and CDR2 SQIVND (reference sequence). CDR3 residues: CASSPWGGRETQYF. The CDR3 DNA reads TGTGCCAGTAGTCCTTGGGGGGGAAGAGAGACCCAGTACTTC.

The chain carries TRBV7-9 and TRBJ2-7; D is undetermined. The CDR3 length is 14 residues. V lost 1 base and J 3 bases, leaving 10 bases between the germline ends. The V gene's germline CDR1 is SEHNR and CDR2 FQNEAQ (reference sequence). This chain's CDR3 is CASSLGPVNYEQYF. The CDR3 DNA follows: TGTGCCAGCAGCTTAGGGCCGGTTAACTACGAGCAGTACTTC.

The chain is built from TRBV5-6 and TRBJ1-6; D is possibly TRBD1 (5 bases). V lost 4 bases to trimming and J lost 3 bases, with 14 bases between them. CDR1 is SGHDT and CDR2 is YYEEEE in the germline V gene. The CDR3 loop spans 16 amino acids. The CDR3 sequence: CASSPPGVGYNSPLHF. The CDR3, as DNA: TGTGCCAGCAGCCCCCCGGGGGTCGGCTATAATTCACCCCTCCACTTT. Supplemented by reference TRBV5-6 and TRBJ1-6, the full variable domain reads DAGVTQSPTHLIKTRGQQVTLRCSPKSGHDTVSWYQQALGQGPQFIFQYYEEEERQRGNFPDRFSGHQFPNYSSELNVNALLLGDSALYLCASSPPGVGYNSPLHFGNGTRLTVT.

The count of this clone is one. V is TRBV5-1 and J is TRBJ1-5; 8 bases fit TRBD1. The CDR3 has 14 residues. From germline, CDR1 is SGHRS and CDR2 YFSETQ. J lost 4 bases, V lost 0 bases, and 0 bases had no gene match. The chain's CDR3 is CASSLGDRNQPQHF. The CDR3 DNA is TGCGCCAGCAGCTTGGGGGACAGGAATCAGCCCCAGCATTTT.